This TCR beta chain was found in a study of shared clonotypes between healthy human individuals. Original data processing: Quality scores were absent from the junction-only immunoSEQ sequences, so filtering differed. The assay was immunoSEQ multiplex PCR, and TCRdb's table has in-frame clones only and misses some. Clone size and V and J calls were adopted from that table, with D and trimming inferred from the DNA. The sample gives roughly 490,000 clones, 76% of which show up once; 13% is in the top ten. With 3 bases removed from V and 5 bases from J, the gap between germline ends came to 7 bases. The CDR3 has 12 amino acids. Germline CDR1 is SGHAT and CDR2 is FQNNGV.

The receptor was isolated from a woman aged 40 to 49 in good health. Some clones in this sample may be carry-over from other donors' samples. The rearrangement joins TRBV11-2 to TRBJ2-5; D remains ambiguous. Sequenced: PBMCs. Written as DNA, the CDR3 is TGTGCCAGCAGCTTCCGACGGGAGACCCAGTACTTC. The encoded protein is CASSFRRETQYF.